The 22 T cell receptor beta chains below come from one sample, sequenced in a study of blood T cell repertoires in COVID-19. Using immunoSEQ multiplex PCR, the repertoire was profiled, and TCRdb retains in-frame clones only, with some absent. Altogether approximately 210,000 clones are present, 65% to 90% being singletons, with the ten largest covering 4.5% to 5.5%. The sample comprised peripheral blood. The receptors come from a human donor in a cohort sampled during active COVID-19.

This rearrangement joins TRBV27 to TRBJ2-1; 7 nucleotides agree with TRBD2. Looked up from germline, CDR1 is MNHEY and CDR2 is SMNVEV (reference sequence). With V trimmed by 3 bases and J by 5 bases, 13 bases remained unmatched. The CDR3 sequence is 17 residues long. CDR3 sequence: CASSFLAGEGEHNEQFF. The CDR3 nucleotides read TGTGCCAGCAGTTTCTTGGCGGGAGAGGGCGAGCACAATGAGCAGTTCTTC.

The chain carries TRBV5-1 and TRBJ1-2, with TRBD1 matching over 12 bases. The germline CDR1 and CDR2 sequences are SGHRS and YFSETQ. This CDR3 comprises 14 residues. The trim removed 4 bases at V and 7 bases at J, leaving 5 bases unmatched. CDR3 amino acids: CASSGGQGALGYTF. The CDR3 DNA reads TGCGCCAGCAGCGGGGGACAGGGGGCGCTTGGCTACACCTTC. The variable domain in full, with the rest retrieved from reference TRBV5-1 and TRBJ1-2, is KAGVTQTPRYLIKTRGQQVTLSCSPISGHRSVSWYQQTPGQGLQFLFEYFSETQRNKGNFPGRFSGRQFSNSRSEMNVSTLELGDSALYLCASSGGQGALGYTFGSGTRLTVV.

The rearrangement uses TRBV6-6 and TRBJ2-3, with D uncertain. Trimming took 6 bases from V and 6 from J, leaving 10 bases between them. The CDR3 is 12 amino acids. Germline assignment: CDR1 MNHNY and CDR2 SVGAGI (reference sequence). CDR3 sequence reads: CASSPAADTQYF. In nucleotides, the CDR3 is TGTGCCAGCAGCCCGGCGGCGGATACGCAGTATTTT.

The chain recombines TRBV15 with TRBJ1-1; 7 bases are a match to TRBD1. CDR3 length equals 15 residues. V dropped 1 base and J dropped 3; count of bases not matched to a gene: 5. Germline V gene sequence: CDR1 LNHNV, CDR2 YYDKDF (reference sequence). CDR3 residues: CATSRAFTGDTEAFF. The CDR3 DNA reads as TGTGCCACCAGCAGAGCCTTTACAGGGGACACTGAAGCTTTCTTT.

The chain combines TRBV30 with TRBJ2-4, with 8 bases aligning to TRBD2. Trimming took 0 bases from V and 7 from J; bases not matched to a gene: 8. The CDR3 has 15 amino acids. From germline, CDR1 is GTSNPN and CDR2 SVGIG (reference sequence). The CDR3 DNA is TGTGCCTGGAGTGTCCAGAGCGGGAGAGGGAACATTCAGTACTTC. This sequence encodes CAWSVQSGRGNIQYF.

The chain links TRBV9 to TRBJ1-2; 8 nucleotides align to TRBD1. Germline lookup yields CDR1 SGDLS and CDR2 YYNGEE. V dropped 6 bases and J dropped 6; count of bases not matched to a gene: 10. The CDR3 covers 14 residues. This CDR3 reads CASNLGQGGDGYTF. CDR3 nucleotides: TGTGCCAGCAACCTTGGACAGGGAGGAGATGGCTACACCTTC.

V is TRBV27 and J is TRBJ2-7; 9 bases align to TRBD1. J lost 2 bases, V lost 2 bases, and 4 bases had no gene match. This CDR3 spans 15 amino acids. Germline values: CDR1 MNHEY, CDR2 SMNVEV (reference sequence). The DNA of the CDR3 is TGTGCCAGCAGTTTAGGACAGGGGAACACCTACGAGCAGTACTTC. It is translated as CASSLGQGNTYEQYF.

V and J are TRBV7-2 and TRBJ1-2; tentative D call: TRBD1 (6 bases). The CDR3 covers 14 residues. Trimming took 3 bases from V and 3 from J, leaving 11 bases between them. Germline CDR1 SGHTA, CDR2 FQGNSA. The DNA for the CDR3 is TGTGCCAGCAGCTTTTCCGGGACATACTATGGCTACACCTTC. Translation: CASSFSGTYYGYTF.

The chain recombines TRBV6-6 with TRBJ2-1; TRBD2 matches at 13 bases. The CDR3 length is 13 residues. Losses at the gene ends were 10 bases for V and 6 bases for J; bases not matched to a gene: 3. CDR1 and CDR2 from the germline V gene are MNHNY and SVGAGI (reference sequence). This CDR3 is CATRLAGGNEQFF. Written as DNA, the CDR3 is TGTGCCACTAGACTAGCGGGAGGCAATGAGCAGTTCTTC.

This chain connects TRBV5-4 to TRBJ2-5, with TRBD1 identical over 8 bases. This CDR3 spans 13 amino acids. Germline trimming cut 3 bases from V and 6 bases from J; bases unmatched to any gene: 4. Germline values: CDR1 SGHNT, CDR2 YYREEE (reference sequence). CDR3 DNA: TGTGCCAGCAGCTCGGACAGGGCCAAGACCCAGTACTTC. This gives the protein CASSSDRAKTQYF.

This clone was counted a few times. The rearrangement uses TRBV11-2 and TRBJ2-7; D not resolved. Trimming cost V 5 bases and J 7 bases, with 12 bases left between them. The CDR3 has 12 amino acids. Looked up from germline, CDR1 is SGHAT and CDR2 is FQNNGV. CDR3 DNA: TGTGCCAGCAGCCTAGGAGTCCGAGAGCAGTACTTC. It specifies CASSLGVREQYF.

The chain joins TRBV28 to TRBJ1-2; 7 nucleotides agree with TRBD1. The CDR3 is 13 amino acids. Trimming at V came to 9 bases and at J to 8 bases, leaving 12 bases not matched to a gene. Per the germline V gene, CDR1 is MDHEN and CDR2 is SYDVKM. The chain's CDR3 is CASLTGQPLGYTF. CDR3 in DNA: TGTGCCAGTTTGACAGGGCAGCCTCTCGGCTACACCTTC.

In nucleotides, the CDR3 is TGTGCCAGCAGCTTCTGGAGGAGGGGCGATGAGCAGTTCTTC. Translation gives CASSFWRRGDEQFF. This rearrangement joins TRBV11-2 to TRBJ2-1; a possible D gene is TRBD2 (6 bases). This CDR3 is built from 14 residues. Trimming pared 3 bases from V and 8 bases from J, leaving 14 bases between. Per germline, CDR1 SGHAT and CDR2 FQNNGV.

The chain is built from TRBV30 and TRBJ2-5; D gene uncertain. CDR1 is GTSNPN, CDR2 SVGIG, per germline (reference sequence). The CDR3 length is 13 residues. With 3 bases removed from V and 1 base from J, the gap between germline ends came to 9 bases. CDR3 sequence reads: CAWRPLFQETQYF. The DNA for the CDR3 is TGTGCCTGGAGACCGCTATTCCAAGAGACCCAGTACTTC.

The chain couples TRBV10-3 to TRBJ2-7; TRBD1 is a possible D gene (7 bases). The CDR3 spans 16 residues. Trimming removed 6 bases at V and 0 bases at J, with 18 bases between. CDR1 is ENHRY, CDR2 SYGVKD, per germline. CDR3 coding DNA: TGTGCCATCAGAAGAGACAGGGAGGTATACTCCTACGAGCAGTACTTC. Translation gives CAIRRDREVYSYEQYF.

This chain links TRBV5-1 with TRBJ2-5, with 11 bases lining up with TRBD1. This CDR3 region has 15 residues. V lost 4 bases to trimming and J lost 4 bases; unmatched junction nucleotides: 6. Germline assignment: CDR1 SGHRS and CDR2 YFSETQ. CDR3 region: CASSRTGGLGETQYF. In DNA form, the CDR3 reads TGCGCCAGCAGCAGGACAGGGGGCTTGGGAGAGACCCAGTACTTC. The variable domain in full, completed from reference TRBV5-1 and TRBJ2-5, reads KAGVTQTPRYLIKTRGQQVTLSCSPISGHRSVSWYQQTPGQGLQFLFEYFSETQRNKGNFPGRFSGRQFSNSRSEMNVSTLELGDSALYLCASSRTGGLGETQYFGPGTRLLVL.

This chain links TRBV4-1 with TRBJ2-5; possible D gene TRBD1, 6 bases. Germline V CDR1 and CDR2: MGHRA, YSYEKL. Trimming cost V 0 bases and J 3 bases, with 20 bases left between them. CDR3 length: 18 amino acids. CDR3 coding DNA: TGCGCCAGCAGCCAAGAGCCGGGTCGTGGCAGGGGAGAAGAGACCCAGTACTTC. Its protein product is CASSQEPGRGRGEETQYF.

CDR3 sequence reads: CASSFSGRYNEQFF. The DNA of the CDR3 is TGCGCCAGCAGCTTTAGCGGGAGGTACAATGAGCAGTTCTTC. The J gene is TRBJ2-1, the V gene TRBV5-1; 10 bases match TRBD2. CDR1 and CDR2 from the germline V gene are SGHRS and YFSETQ. The CDR3 consists of 14 residues. Trimming removed 2 bases from V and 4 bases from J; junction bases left unmatched: 0.

The chain has TRBV5-1 and TRBJ1-1; possible D gene TRBD1, 5 bases. There are 13 residues in the CDR3. Germline V gives CDR1 SGHRS, CDR2 YFSETQ. The V gene lost 4 bases and the J gene lost 5 bases, with 12 bases spanning the gap. The CDR3 here is CASSPDGGTEAFF. Here the CDR3 DNA reads TGCGCCAGCAGCCCCGACGGGGGAACTGAAGCTTTCTTT.

The V and J genes are TRBV7-8 and TRBJ1-3; D gene unclear. The CDR3 has 15 residues. Germline V CDR1 and CDR2: SGHVS, FQNEAQ. The ends were cut back, 4 bases at V and 0 bases at J, with 10 bases in the middle. The CDR3 DNA is TGTGCCAGCAGCTCCCCCGGGGTCTCTGGAAACACCATATATTTT. It translates to CASSSPGVSGNTIYF.

The chain employs TRBV6-2 or TRBV6-3 and TRBJ2-3, with D tentatively TRBD1 (6 bases). Germline values: CDR1 MNHEY, CDR2 SVGEGT. The CDR3 covers 15 residues. Trimming pared 4 bases from V and 6 bases from J, leaving 17 bases between. The CDR3 loop is CASSWGTGTTDTQYF. CDR3 nucleotides: TGTGCCAGCAGTTGGGGGACCGGGACAACCGATACGCAGTATTTT.

V and J are TRBV3-1 (or the pseudogene TRBV3-2) and TRBJ2-5, with 9 nucleotides matching TRBD2. V shed 2 bases, J shed 0 bases, and the junction held 16 bases outside the gene matches. The CDR3 totals 20 residues. In germline, CDR1 is LGHDT, CDR2 YNNKEL (reference sequence). CDR3: CASSQRASGKKRDYQETQYF. For the CDR3, the DNA is TGTGCCAGCAGCCAACGGGCTAGCGGGAAGAAAAGGGACTACCAAGAGACCCAGTACTTC.